These 5 T cell receptor beta chains were all obtained from the same sample, sequenced in a study of long-term antiretroviral therapy in people with HIV. At survey level, the immunoSEQ assay was run in its v3.0 version. Method: immunoSEQ multiplex PCR; TCRdb's copy keeps in-frame clones and lacks some. The sample gives over 40,000 clones, nearly 95% of which show up once; approximately 2.5% is in the top ten. This specimen was unsorted PBMCs, taken 3.7 years after starting antiretroviral therapy. These receptor sequences come from a woman in her fifties or sixties with HIV.

The CDR3 bases are TGCGCCAGCACTACCCCTCCGGGACAGGGGGCTTCCAGCTCCTACGAGCAGTACTTC. The encoded protein is CASTTPPGQGASSSYEQYF. The chain combines TRBV10-1 with TRBJ2-7, with TRBD1 matching over 12 bases. This CDR3 has 19 residues. Germline V lookup: CDR1 WNHNN, CDR2 SYGVQD (reference sequence). Trimming at V came to 7 bases and at J to 0 bases, leaving 16 bases not matched to a gene.

This chain joins TRBV9 and TRBJ1-6; D not certain. CDR1 is SGDLS and CDR2 is YYNGEE in the germline V gene. The CDR3 runs 12 residues. V lost 10 bases and J 0 bases, leaving 5 bases between the germline ends. CDR3 in amino acids: CASSSYNSPLHF. The CDR3 nucleotides read TGTGCCTCGAGCTCCTATAATTCACCCCTCCACTTT.

The CDR3 DNA sequence: TGTGCCAGCGGCAGGGGACTGAACACTGAAGCTTTCTTT. Its protein product is CASGRGLNTEAFF. The chain joins TRBV6-5 to TRBJ1-1, with D tentatively TRBD1 (6 bases). The CDR3 is 13 amino acids. V was clipped by 8 bases and J by 0 bases, with 10 bases between them. The germline gives CDR1 MNHEY, CDR2 SVGAGI.

The gene calls are TRBV11-2 and TRBJ2-2; D is perhaps TRBD1 or TRBD2 (5 bases each). Trimming pared 2 bases from V and 9 bases from J, leaving 13 bases between. Germline CDR1 reads SGHAT; CDR2 reads FQNNGV. The CDR3 runs 14 residues. CDR3 region: CASSLPGTPRELFF. CDR3 bases: TGTGCCAGCAGCTTACCGGGGACCCCTCGGGAGCTGTTTTTT.

The rearrangement uses TRBV2 and TRBJ2-7; D possibly corresponds to TRBD2 (6 bases). The CDR3 length is 14 residues. Germline V gene data show CDR1 as SNHLY and CDR2 as FYNNEI. V was shortened by 3 bases and J by 1 base, with 10 bases between the two germline ends. Here the CDR3 reads CASSDGAGSYEQYF. Here the CDR3 DNA reads TGTGCCAGCAGTGACGGTGCGGGGTCCTACGAGCAGTACTTC. Supplemented by reference TRBV2 and TRBJ2-7, the full variable domain reads EPEVTQTPSHQVTQMGQEVILRCVPISNHLYFYWYRQILGQKVEFLVSFYNNEISEKSEIFDDQFSVERPDGSNFTLKIRSTKLEDSAMYFCASSDGAGSYEQYFGPGTRLTVT.